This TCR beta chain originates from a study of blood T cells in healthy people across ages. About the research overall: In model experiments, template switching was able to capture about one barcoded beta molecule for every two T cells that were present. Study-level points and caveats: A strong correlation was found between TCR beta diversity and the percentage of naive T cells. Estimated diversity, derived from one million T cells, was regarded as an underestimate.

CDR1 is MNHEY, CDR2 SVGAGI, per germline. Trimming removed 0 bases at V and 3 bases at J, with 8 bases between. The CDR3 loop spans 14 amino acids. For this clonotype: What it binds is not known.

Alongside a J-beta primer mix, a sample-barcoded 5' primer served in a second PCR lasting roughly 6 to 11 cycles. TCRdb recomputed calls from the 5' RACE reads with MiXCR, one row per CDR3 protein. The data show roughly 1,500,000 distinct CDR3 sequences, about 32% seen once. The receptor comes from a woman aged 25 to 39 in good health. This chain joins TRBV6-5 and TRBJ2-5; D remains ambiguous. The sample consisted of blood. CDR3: CASSYSTPEETQYF. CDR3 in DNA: TGTGCCAGCAGTTACTCGACCCCCGAAGAGACCCAGTACTTC.